This T cell receptor beta chain was identified in a study of CD4 T cells in relation to SARS-CoV-2 and coronaviruses. Overall study: No peptide or an HIV-1 Nef peptide pool served as negative control.

About this clone: Its specificity is not known.

Before the COVID-19 pandemic, during about 2011-2019, CD4+ T cells were taken from unexposed donors. Isolation of CD4+ T cells took place after nine to ten days in culture. Testing used SARS-CoV-2 S/N and four cold-coronavirus spikes on unexposed-donor CD4+ T cells, cells permitting. PBMCs were plated at a few million per well in IL-2-containing medium. Half the medium was replaced with IL-2 medium on days 3 and 7. CDR3 length: 14 residues. V was clipped by 9 bases and J by 3 bases; unmatched bases: 9. The V gene's germline CDR1 is KGHDR and CDR2 SFDVKD. TCRdb's table, derived via immunoSEQ multiplex PCR, lists solely in-frame clones and lacks some. This table holds 9,000 to 13,000 clones, roughly 82% found once.

The sample was CD4+ T cells from PBMCs, cultured in vitro. The J gene is TRBJ2-7, the V gene TRBV24-1, with TRBD1 identical over 8 bases. The sequence derives from a human donor in good health. CDR3 in amino acids: CATVTRDRYYEQYF. The CDR3 nucleotides are TGTGCCACCGTAACTCGGGACAGGTACTACGAGCAGTACTTC.